Included here is one T cell receptor delta chain sequence, with context. A far larger clone is one base from this, pointing to a likely read error. Germline CDR1 GEAIGNYY, CDR2 EKD. V dropped 3 bases and J dropped 0; count of bases not matched to a gene: 5. The CDR3 has 19 residues. The sample originates from a study of gamma-delta chains in newborns, infants, children. Study details: Polyclonal expansion of innate γδ T cells after birth follows microbial exposure.

TCRdb re-identified clones in the reads via CATT. The sample holds about 1,200 delta-chain clones, 2.8% seen once. The chain is built from TRDV2 and TRDJ3; TRDD3 agrees at 12 bases. The receptor comes from a child who was a newborn, infant or young child, either healthy, febrile or measles-vaccinated (not recorded which). The source material was blood. CDR3 loop: CACDASWGIRSWDTRQMFF. The DNA for the CDR3 is TGTGCCTGTGACGCCAGCTGGGGGATACGCTCCTGGGACACCCGACAGATGTTTTTC.